This TCR beta chain was identified in a study of shared clonotypes between healthy human individuals. In the source study's methods: Junction-only sequences produced by ImmunoSEQ had no quality scores, so filtering differed. TCRdb keeps only in-frame clones here, not all; method: immunoSEQ multiplex PCR. V and J calls plus clone size are reproduced from that table; the DNA served to infer D and trimming. The table has 2 million to 2.5 million clones, 85% to 95% seen once. Cells designated naive CD8 were CD45RO-negative and were positively selected for CCR7, with terminally differentiated effector memory CD45RA+ cells excluded. The V gene end was trimmed by 2 bases and the J gene end by 0 bases; junction bases not matched to a gene: 13. There are 19 residues in the CDR3. Germline V gene sequence: CDR1 MNHNS, CDR2 SASEGT.

The sequence was obtained from a man younger than 35 in good health. Some clones in this sample may be carry-over from other donors' samples. J is TRBJ1-5 and V is TRBV6-1; 7 nucleotides agree with TRBD1. The sequenced material came from naive CD8+ T cells from PBMCs. The CDR3 loop is CASSEPRGLIPHSNQPQHF. The DNA of the CDR3 is TGTGCCAGCAGTGAACCAAGGGGGCTGATTCCCCATAGCAATCAGCCCCAGCATTTT.